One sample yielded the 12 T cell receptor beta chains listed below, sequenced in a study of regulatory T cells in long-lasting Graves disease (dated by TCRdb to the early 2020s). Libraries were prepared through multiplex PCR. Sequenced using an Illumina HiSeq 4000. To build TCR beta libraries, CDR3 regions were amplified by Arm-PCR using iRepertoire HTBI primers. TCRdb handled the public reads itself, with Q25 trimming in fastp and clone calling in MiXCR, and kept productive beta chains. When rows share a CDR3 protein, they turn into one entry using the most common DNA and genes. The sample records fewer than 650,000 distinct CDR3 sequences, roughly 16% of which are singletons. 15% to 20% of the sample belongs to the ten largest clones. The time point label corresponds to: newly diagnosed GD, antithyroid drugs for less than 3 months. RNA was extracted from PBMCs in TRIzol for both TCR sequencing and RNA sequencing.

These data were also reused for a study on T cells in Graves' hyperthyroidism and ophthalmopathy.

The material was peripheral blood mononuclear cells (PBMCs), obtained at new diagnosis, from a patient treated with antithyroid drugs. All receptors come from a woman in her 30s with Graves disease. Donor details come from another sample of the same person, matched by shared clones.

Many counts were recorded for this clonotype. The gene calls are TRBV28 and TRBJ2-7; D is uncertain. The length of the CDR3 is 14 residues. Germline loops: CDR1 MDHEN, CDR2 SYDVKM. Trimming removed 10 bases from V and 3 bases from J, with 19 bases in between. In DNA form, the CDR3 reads TGTGCCACTGACACGGTGGGAAGGGTCTACGAGCAGTACTTC. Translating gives CATDTVGRVYEQYF.

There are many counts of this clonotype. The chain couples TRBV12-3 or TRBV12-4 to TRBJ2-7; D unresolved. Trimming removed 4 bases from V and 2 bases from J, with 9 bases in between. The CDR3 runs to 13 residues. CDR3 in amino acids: CASSSDGTYEQYF. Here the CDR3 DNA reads TGTGCCAGCAGTTCTGACGGAACCTACGAGCAGTACTTC.

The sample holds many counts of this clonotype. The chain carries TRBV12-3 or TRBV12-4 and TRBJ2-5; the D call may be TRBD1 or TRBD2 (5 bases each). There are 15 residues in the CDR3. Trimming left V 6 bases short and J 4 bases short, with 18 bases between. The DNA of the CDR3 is TGTGCCAGCAGCCCCCCCGGAGGTGGGGGAGAGACCCAGTACTTC. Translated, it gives CASSPPGGGGETQYF.

The CDR3 region has the DNA TGTGCCAGCAGCTTAGGGGGACAGATCAACTATGGCTACACCTTC. Its protein is CASSLGGQINYGYTF. This chain uses TRBV7-8 with TRBJ1-2; 7 bases are a match to TRBD1. With 1 base clipped from V and 2 bases from J, the junction kept 4 bases outside the gene matches. The CDR3 has 15 residues. Germline V gives CDR1 SGHVS, CDR2 FQNEAQ. The full variable domain, rest sourced from reference TRBV7-8 and TRBJ1-2, is GAGVSQSPRYKVAKRGQDVALRCDPISGHVSLFWYQQALGQGPEFLTYFQNEAQLDKSGLPSDRFFAERPEGSVSTLKIQRTQQEDSAVYLCASSLGGQINYGYTFGSGTRLTVV.

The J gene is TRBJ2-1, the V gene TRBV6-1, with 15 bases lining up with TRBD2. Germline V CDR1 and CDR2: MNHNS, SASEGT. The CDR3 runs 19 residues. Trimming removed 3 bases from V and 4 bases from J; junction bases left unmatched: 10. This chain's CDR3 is CASSDSGLAGGGGYNEQFF. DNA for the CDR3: TGTGCCAGCAGTGATTCGGGACTAGCGGGAGGTGGGGGTTACAATGAGCAGTTCTTC.

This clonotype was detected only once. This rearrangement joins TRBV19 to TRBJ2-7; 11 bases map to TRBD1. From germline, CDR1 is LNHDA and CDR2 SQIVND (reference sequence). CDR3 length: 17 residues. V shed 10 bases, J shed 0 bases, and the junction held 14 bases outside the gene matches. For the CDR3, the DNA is TGTGCCACCTCATTTTTCGCCGGGACAGGGGGCTCCTACGAGCAGTACTTC. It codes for CATSFFAGTGGSYEQYF.

DNA for the CDR3: TGTGCCAGCAGCCTTCTACAGGGAACTGAAGCTTTCTTT. This codes for CASSLLQGTEAFF. The chain carries TRBV3-1 and TRBJ1-1, with D possibly matching TRBD1 (6 bases). The germline CDR1 and CDR2 sequences are LGHDT and YNNKEL (reference sequence). V was trimmed by 4 bases and J by 5 bases, leaving 11 bases between them. The CDR3 is made up of 13 amino acids.

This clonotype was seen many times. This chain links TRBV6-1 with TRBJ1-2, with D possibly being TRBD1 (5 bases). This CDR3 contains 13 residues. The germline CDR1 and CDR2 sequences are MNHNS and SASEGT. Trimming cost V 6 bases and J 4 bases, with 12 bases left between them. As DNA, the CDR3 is TGTGCCAGCAGGGAGACAGTGGGCTATGGCTACACCTTC. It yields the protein CASRETVGYGYTF.

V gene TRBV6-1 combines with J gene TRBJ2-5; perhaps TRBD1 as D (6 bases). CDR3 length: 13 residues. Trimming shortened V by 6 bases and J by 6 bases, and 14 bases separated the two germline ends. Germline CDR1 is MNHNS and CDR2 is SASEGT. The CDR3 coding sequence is TGTGCCAGCAGCGACCGGCAGGGGCAGACCCAGTACTTC. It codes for CASSDRQGQTQYF.

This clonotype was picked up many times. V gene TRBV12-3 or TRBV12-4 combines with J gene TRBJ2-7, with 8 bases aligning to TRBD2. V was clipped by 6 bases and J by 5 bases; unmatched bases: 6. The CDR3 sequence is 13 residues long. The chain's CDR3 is CASRSGGVDEQYF. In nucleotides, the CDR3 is TGTGCCAGCAGGTCCGGGGGGGTCGACGAGCAGTACTTC.

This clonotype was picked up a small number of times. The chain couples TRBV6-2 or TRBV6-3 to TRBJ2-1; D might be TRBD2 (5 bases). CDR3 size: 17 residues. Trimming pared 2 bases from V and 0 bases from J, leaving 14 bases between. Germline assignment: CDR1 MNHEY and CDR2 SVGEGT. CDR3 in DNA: TGTGCCAGCAGTTACACTAGACACGGGGTCTCCTACAATGAGCAGTTCTTC. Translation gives CASSYTRHGVSYNEQFF.

The CDR3 protein is CSASPHRRQGYGRQIYNEQFF. Here the CDR3 DNA reads TGCAGTGCTAGCCCGCACCGACGACAGGGGTATGGCCGTCAAATATACAATGAGCAGTTCTTC. The chain couples TRBV20-1 to TRBJ2-1, with TRBD1 matching over 8 bases. With V trimmed by 3 bases and J by 4 bases, 26 bases remained unmatched. In germline, CDR1 is DFQATT, CDR2 SNEGSKA (reference sequence). The CDR3 length is 21 residues.